A single sample is the source of the 18 T cell receptor beta chains below, sequenced in a study of monozygotic twins with inflammatory bowel disease. TCRdb reprocessed the 5' RACE reads, with one entry per CDR3 protein and no DNA. Recorded for this sample: about 380,000 distinct CDR3 sequences. The sample was blood. The receptors derive from a human donor with ulcerative colitis or Crohn's disease, or a healthy co-twin of an affected twin (not recorded which).

V and J are TRBV20-1 and TRBJ1-5; TCRdb reports TRBD1, a call that lacks DNA to check it against. The CDR3 runs 18 residues. The germline V gene encodes CDR1 DFQATT and CDR2 SNEGSKA (reference sequence). The chain's CDR3 is CSARDRDRVTYSNQPQHF.

V gene TRBV7-2 combines with J gene TRBJ1-1; TCRdb's D gene call, TRBD1, goes unchecked for lack of DNA. The CDR3 contains 17 residues. Germline loops: CDR1 SGHTA, CDR2 FQGNSA. The CDR3 reads CASSLTAGWLGNTEAFF.

The rearrangement links TRBV7-3 to TRBJ1-1; the D call from TCRdb, TRBD1, cannot be confirmed without DNA. The CDR3 has 13 amino acids. The germline V gene encodes CDR1 SGHTA and CDR2 FQGTGA. The CDR3: CASSWTGTAEAFF.

The J gene is TRBJ2-7, the V gene TRBV30; there is no DNA to check the TCRdb D call of TRBD1. Germline V gene lookup returns CDR1 GTSNPN and CDR2 SVGIG (reference sequence). The CDR3 sequence is 13 residues long. CDR3 sequence: CAWSVSGSYEQYF.

The CDR3: CASRQAGYGYTF. The chain employs TRBV25-1 and TRBJ1-2; TCRdb reports TRBD1, a call that lacks DNA to check it against. Germline V gives CDR1 MGHDK, CDR2 SYGVNS. The CDR3 has 12 amino acids.

The rearrangement uses TRBV7-2 and TRBJ2-5; TCRdb's D call of TRBD2 is untestable without DNA. The CDR3 length is 14 residues. Germline V gene sequence: CDR1 SGHTA, CDR2 FQGNSA. CDR3 residues: CASSPGTSGETQYF.

The rearrangement uses TRBV24-1 and TRBJ2-5; the TCRdb call, TRBD1, lacks DNA for checking. Germline V gene lookup returns CDR1 KGHDR and CDR2 SFDVKD. CDR3 size: 14 residues. CDR3 sequence: CATSDGAVQETQYF.

This sequence joins TRBV7-8 and TRBJ2-5; TCRdb's assignment of TRBD2 cannot be checked, as there is no DNA. The CDR3 is 14 residues long. Germline CDR1 reads SGHVS; CDR2 reads FQNEAQ. CDR3 amino acids: CASKKEASRETQYF.

The V call is TRBV7-9, the J call TRBJ2-1; the D call of TRBD2 rests on TCRdb alone, since no DNA is present to check it. The CDR3 length is 14 residues. Germline V gene sequence: CDR1 SEHNR, CDR2 FQNEAQ (reference sequence). CDR3 protein: CASSLQRGVSEQFF.

J is TRBJ2-3 and V is TRBV28; TCRdb calls TRBD1, which cannot be checked without DNA. CDR3 length equals 18 residues. CDR1 MDHEN and CDR2 SYDVKM come from the germline V gene. The chain's CDR3 is CASSLSPPGRDLTDTQYF.

V is TRBV4-3 and J is TRBJ2-1; TCRdb's D call, TRBD1, is unchecked because there is no DNA. CDR1 LGHNA and CDR2 YSLEER come from the germline V gene. The CDR3 is 17 residues long. The CDR3 loop is CASSQDGGAPSYNEQFF.

This chain connects TRBV9 to TRBJ1-6. The CDR3 has 12 amino acids. Looked up from germline, CDR1 is SGDLS and CDR2 is YYNGEE. The CDR3 loop reads CASSTLGTPLHF. The full variable domain, in which reference TRBV9 and TRBJ1-6 provide the parts outside the CDR3, is DSGVTQTPKHLITATGQRVTLRCSPRSGDLSVYWYQQSLDQGLQFLIQYYNGEERAKGNILERFSAQQFPDLHSELNLSSLELGDSALYFCASSTLGTPLHFGNGTRLTVT.

This chain uses TRBV25-1 with TRBJ2-7. Germline V gene sequence: CDR1 MGHDK, CDR2 SYGVNS. The CDR3 contains 12 residues. CDR3 residues: CASSEVLGEQYF.

The chain employs TRBV4-3 and TRBJ1-3; the TCRdb D gene call, TRBD1, has no DNA to confirm it. This CDR3 region has 15 residues. Germline loops: CDR1 LGHNA, CDR2 YSLEER. The chain's CDR3 is CASSPWDSYGNTIYF.

V usage is TRBV20-1 and J usage is TRBJ1-3. The CDR3 covers 12 residues. Per germline, CDR1 DFQATT and CDR2 SNEGSKA (reference sequence). CDR3 in amino acids: CSASRSGNTIYF.

The V call is TRBV19, the J call TRBJ2-2. The germline CDR1 and CDR2 sequences are LNHDA and SQIVND (reference sequence). CDR3 length: 15 residues. This CDR3 is CASSIENLRTGELFF.

The chain carries TRBV6-5 and TRBJ2-3. Germline loops: CDR1 MNHEY, CDR2 SVGAGI. CDR3 length equals 14 residues. CDR3 protein: CASGTGFQTDTQYF.

The chain links TRBV12-3 or TRBV12-4 to TRBJ2-1. The CDR3 spans 15 residues. The CDR3 spells CASSRTGGSYNEQFF.